Below are 27 T cell receptor beta chains sequenced from a single sample in a study of T cells expressing NK-cell markers. Reanalyzing the 5' RACE reads, TCRdb keeps one entry per CDR3 protein, without DNA. Recorded here are roughly 390,000 distinct CDR3 sequences; the top ten clones represent 5.2%. Sequenced material: blood T cells: a sorted CD56 or NKG2C T cell subset, CD4+ or CD8+ T cells, or bulk PBMC T cells (not recorded which). The origin of the receptors is a man aged 18-69 years in good health.

The CDR3 here is CASPGRGGETQYF. The J gene is TRBJ2-5, the V gene TRBV7-7; TCRdb's D gene call, TRBD2, goes unchecked for lack of DNA. CDR3 length: 13 amino acids. Germline V gives CDR1 SSHAT, CDR2 FNYEAQ (reference sequence).

The rearrangement links TRBV29-1 to TRBJ2-1; the D gene TCRdb calls, TRBD1, cannot be checked with no DNA. CDR1 is SQVTM and CDR2 is ANQGSEA in the germline V gene. This CDR3 comprises 16 residues. The CDR3 loop reads CSDQARGGLTYNEQFF.

J is TRBJ2-3 and V is TRBV18. The CDR3 covers 12 residues. Per the germline V gene, CDR1 is KGHSH and CDR2 is LQKENI. The CDR3 sequence is CASSPGVATQYF.

This chain joins TRBV5-6 and TRBJ1-5. The germline CDR1 and CDR2 sequences are SGHDT and YYEEEE. This CDR3 comprises 15 residues. Here the CDR3 reads CASSLGEDWDQPQHF.

V gene TRBV4-2 combines with J gene TRBJ1-1; TCRdb's assignment of TRBD1 cannot be checked, as there is no DNA. This CDR3 is built from 17 residues. Germline CDR1 is LGHNA and CDR2 is YNFKEQ. The CDR3 reads CASSRRDRTFMNTEAFF.

The rearrangement links TRBV7-2 to TRBJ1-1. This CDR3 contains 13 residues. CDR1 SGHTA and CDR2 FQGNSA come from the germline V gene. The CDR3 region is CASSPREGTEAFF.

The chain is built from TRBV11-1 and TRBJ2-3; no DNA is available, so the TRBD2 call from TCRdb remains unchecked. The CDR3 extends over 19 amino acids. Looked up from germline, CDR1 is SGHAT and CDR2 is FQDESV (reference sequence). Here the CDR3 reads CASSLTGPLTSRGTDTQYF.

V gene TRBV7-2 combines with J gene TRBJ2-3; TCRdb indicates TRBD1, and absent DNA this call remains unverified. The CDR3 has 16 residues. CDR1 is SGHTA and CDR2 is FQGNSA in the germline V gene. CDR3 amino acids: CASSLLLGGTADTQYF.

This sequence joins TRBV7-8 and TRBJ1-5. The CDR3 extends over 13 amino acids. The germline CDR1 and CDR2 sequences are SGHVS and FQNEAQ. The CDR3: CASSLGSDQPQHF.

The chain joins TRBV7-8 to TRBJ2-2; no DNA is available, so the TRBD1 call from TCRdb remains unchecked. The CDR3 totals 17 residues. Germline V gives CDR1 SGHVS, CDR2 FQNEAQ. The CDR3 region is CASSLFWGAGGTGELFF.

The chain joins TRBV2 to TRBJ2-2; the TRBD1 assignment by TCRdb is unverifiable without DNA. The length of the CDR3 is 15 residues. Germline loops: CDR1 SNHLY, CDR2 FYNNEI. CDR3 amino acids: CASSTSRGSTGELFF.

The genes are TRBV7-9 and TRBJ2-3; TCRdb calls TRBD1, which cannot be checked without DNA. The CDR3 is made up of 17 amino acids. CDR1 and CDR2 (germline): SEHNR, FQNEAQ (reference sequence). CDR3 region: CASSFAVVGQLTDTQYF.

CDR3 sequence: CASSLTRTGSSYNEQFF. The genes are TRBV4-1 and TRBJ2-1; TCRdb's assignment of TRBD1 cannot be checked, as there is no DNA. This CDR3 is 17 amino acids long. Germline V gene data show CDR1 as MGHRA and CDR2 as YSYEKL.

The V and J genes are TRBV20-1 and TRBJ2-5. The CDR3 totals 11 residues. Germline loops: CDR1 DFQATT, CDR2 SNEGSKA (reference sequence). CDR3 sequence reads: CSAIATETQYF.

The chain links TRBV28 to TRBJ1-1. From germline, CDR1 is MDHEN and CDR2 SYDVKM. The CDR3 contains 15 residues. This CDR3 reads CASSLIGQKNTEAFF.

The chain employs TRBV12-3 or TRBV12-4 and TRBJ1-2; as DNA is missing, the TRBD1 call by TCRdb cannot be tested. This CDR3 has 13 residues. The CDR3 reads CASSTDSSYGYTF.

The chain links TRBV6-1 to TRBJ1-4. The length of the CDR3 is 13 residues. Germline V gene sequence: CDR1 MNHNS, CDR2 SASEGT. CDR3 sequence: CASGDRGGEKLFF.

The gene calls are TRBV5-5 and TRBJ2-3; TCRdb's D call, TRBD2, is unchecked because there is no DNA. The CDR3 totals 16 residues. Per the germline V gene, CDR1 is SGHKS and CDR2 is YYEKEE (reference sequence). Here the CDR3 reads CASSRRLAGNTDTQYF.

The V and J genes are TRBV2 and TRBJ1-1; TCRdb's D call, TRBD1, is unchecked because there is no DNA. Germline CDR1 reads SNHLY; CDR2 reads FYNNEI. The CDR3 runs 13 residues. CDR3 loop: CASYPRTQHEAFF.

This chain connects TRBV6-6 to TRBJ2-3; TCRdb gives TRBD1 as the D gene, but with no DNA this cannot be confirmed. Per germline, CDR1 MNHNY and CDR2 SVGAGI (reference sequence). This CDR3 is built from 13 residues. The CDR3 region is CASSWGERDTQYF.

The rearrangement links TRBV10-3 to TRBJ2-5; TCRdb selects TRBD1, and the lack of DNA leaves this call unchecked. Germline CDR1 and CDR2: ENHRY and SYGVKD. The CDR3 contains 13 residues. CDR3 region: CAIGRSEKETQYF.

The chain couples TRBV7-2 to TRBJ2-2; as DNA is missing, the TRBD1 call by TCRdb cannot be tested. CDR3 length: 16 residues. CDR1 is SGHTA and CDR2 is FQGNSA in the germline V gene. This CDR3 reads CASSPSLPGVTGELFF.

The CDR3 region is CASSFGGTGQYF. This chain connects TRBV12-3 or TRBV12-4 to TRBJ2-7; as DNA is missing, the TRBD1 call by TCRdb cannot be tested. The CDR3 contains 12 residues.

CDR3 in amino acids: CASSLTSGYNEQFF. The genes are TRBV12-3 or TRBV12-4 and TRBJ2-1; TCRdb selects TRBD2, and the lack of DNA leaves this call unchecked. CDR3 length equals 14 residues.

The chain has TRBV5-1 and TRBJ2-2; as DNA is missing, the TRBD2 call by TCRdb cannot be tested. Germline V lookup: CDR1 SGHRS, CDR2 YFSETQ. The CDR3 spans 16 residues. CDR3 amino acids: CASSFRASGASGELFF.

The chain joins TRBV27 to TRBJ2-1; the TCRdb D gene call, TRBD1, has no DNA to confirm it. Germline CDR1 is MNHEY and CDR2 is SMNVEV (reference sequence). CDR3 size: 16 residues. This CDR3 reads CASLLIRGPGGNEQFF.

This chain uses TRBV20-1 with TRBJ2-1; TCRdb reports TRBD2, a call that lacks DNA to check it against. Germline V gives CDR1 DFQATT, CDR2 SNEGSKA (reference sequence). The CDR3 consists of 13 residues. The chain's CDR3 is CSAPPPSYNEQFF.